A single sample gave rise to the 24 T cell receptor beta chains below, sequenced in a study of CD8+ T cells in alopecia areata. Indicated treatment: oral pan-JAK inhibitor, 5-10 mg twice daily. RNA extraction and reverse transcription yielded cDNA as sequencing template. Generated by immunoSEQ multiplex PCR, the TCRdb table keeps only in-frame clones and is missing some. The data contain fewer than 250,000 clones, around two fifths of them singletons. This specimen consisted of CD4+ T cells sorted from blood, obtained between weeks 30 and 35, from a patient treated with tofacitinib. All receptors derive from a human donor with alopecia areata.

J is TRBJ2-5 and V is TRBV5-6; unclear D gene. Germline lookup yields CDR1 SGHDT and CDR2 YYEEEE. This CDR3 spans 13 amino acids. The V and J ends lost 4 bases and 4 bases respectively, with 11 bases between them. The DNA for the CDR3 is TGTGCCAGCAGCCACTTCGAAAGAGAGACCCAGTACTTC. This codes for CASSHFERETQYF.

The J gene is TRBJ1-2, the V gene TRBV4-2; TRBD1 is a possible D gene (6 bases). Trimming removed 0 bases from V and 2 bases from J, with 10 bases in between. The germline gives CDR1 LGHNA, CDR2 YNFKEQ. The CDR3 is 15 residues long. CDR3 sequence reads: CASSQEGTPNYGYTF. The CDR3 nucleotides are TGTGCCAGCAGCCAAGAAGGGACACCCAACTATGGCTACACCTTC.

A single count supports this clone. The chain recombines TRBV5-1 with TRBJ2-7; 7 bases align to TRBD1. CDR1 is SGHRS and CDR2 is YFSETQ in the germline V gene. There are 17 residues in the CDR3. V was clipped by 0 bases and J by 3 bases; unmatched bases: 12. CDR3 protein: CASSLELRTGVRYEQYF. The CDR3, as DNA: TGCGCCAGCAGCTTGGAGTTACGCACAGGGGTCCGCTACGAGCAGTACTTC.

This clone was recorded a few times. The rearrangement uses TRBV30 and TRBJ2-5; D is unclear. Germline V gene lookup returns CDR1 GTSNPN and CDR2 SVGIG (reference sequence). Trimming shortened V by 1 base and J by 1 base, and 7 bases separated the two germline ends. This CDR3 has 13 amino acids. This CDR3 is CAWSATFQETQYF. The CDR3, as DNA: TGTGCCTGGAGTGCTACATTCCAAGAGACCCAGTACTTC.

This clone was detected only a few times. V is TRBV4-2 and J is TRBJ2-3; D gene unclear. The CDR3 consists of 13 residues. The germline CDR1 and CDR2 sequences are LGHNA and YNFKEQ. Trimming took 4 bases from V and 2 from J, leaving 7 bases between them. This chain's CDR3 is CASSPTATDTQYF. The CDR3 nucleotides are TGTGCCAGCAGCCCTACTGCCACAGATACGCAGTATTTT.

V gene TRBV5-1 combines with J gene TRBJ2-7; D not certain. V was pared by 4 bases and J by 6 bases, with 17 bases between. CDR1 and CDR2 (germline): SGHRS, YFSETQ. There are 14 residues in the CDR3. Here the CDR3 reads CASSGDRYLGEQYF. The CDR3, as DNA: TGCGCCAGCAGCGGCGACCGCTATCTGGGCGAGCAGTACTTC.

This CDR3 reads CASSLTGVDEQFF. As DNA, the CDR3 is TGTGCCAGCAGCCTCACTGGGGTGGATGAGCAGTTCTTC. The chain uses TRBV7-9 and TRBJ2-1; the D is unclear. This CDR3 has 13 amino acids. Germline V gene sequence: CDR1 SEHNR, CDR2 FQNEAQ (reference sequence). The V end was cut by 5 bases, the J end by 8 bases, with 13 bases between.

This clone was detected only a few times. J is TRBJ2-7 and V is TRBV6-1, with 9 bases aligning to TRBD1. This CDR3 comprises 15 residues. Trimming removed 3 bases from V and 3 bases from J; junction bases left unmatched: 6. Germline CDR1 reads MNHNS; CDR2 reads SASEGT. CDR3 protein: CASSDVGQGRYEQYF. CDR3 nucleotides: TGTGCCAGCAGTGACGTGGGACAGGGACGCTACGAGCAGTACTTC.

V usage is TRBV5-4 and J usage is TRBJ2-4, with TRBD2 matching over 14 bases. Germline values: CDR1 SGHNT, CDR2 YYREEE (reference sequence). This CDR3 has 17 residues. Losses at the gene ends were 3 bases for V and 8 bases for J; bases not matched to a gene: 10. The CDR3 loop is CASSSGLAGALGDIQYF. In nucleotides, the CDR3 is TGTGCCAGCAGCTCGGGACTAGCGGGAGCCCTAGGGGACATTCAGTACTTC.

The CDR3 bases are TGTGCCAGCAGTGAGGGACAGGGGGCTCACTATGGCTACACCTTC. Amino acid sequence: CASSEGQGAHYGYTF. The J gene is TRBJ1-2, the V gene TRBV6-1; TRBD1 aligns across 12 bases. With V trimmed by 3 bases and J by 3 bases, 2 bases remained unmatched. The CDR3 loop spans 15 amino acids. The germline V gene encodes CDR1 MNHNS and CDR2 SASEGT.

This clone came up once. V and J are TRBV5-1 and TRBJ2-5, with 8 bases identical to TRBD2. CDR1 SGHRS and CDR2 YFSETQ come from the germline V gene. J was trimmed by 4 bases and V by 4 bases; bases with no gene match: 12. The CDR3 runs to 16 residues. CDR3 loop: CASSPGGRAGGETQYF. In nucleotides, the CDR3 is TGCGCCAGCAGCCCCGGGGGCCGGGCGGGAGGAGAGACCCAGTACTTC.

Here the CDR3 DNA reads TGTGCCAGCAGCTTGCGGGTTCTAGCGGACCAAGAGACCCAGTACTTC. Its protein product is CASSLRVLADQETQYF. V gene TRBV7-9 combines with J gene TRBJ2-5; 7 positions agree with TRBD2. CDR3 length: 16 residues. The V gene end was trimmed by 3 bases and the J gene end by 0 bases; junction bases not matched to a gene: 7. Germline lookup yields CDR1 SEHNR and CDR2 FQNEAQ (reference sequence). Full variable domain (missing parts from reference TRBV7-9 and TRBJ2-5): DTGVSQNPRHKITKRGQNVTFRCDPISEHNRLYWYRQTLGQGPEFLTYFQNEAQLEKSRLLSDRFSAERPKGSFSTLEIQRTEQGDSAMYLCASSLRVLADQETQYFGPGTRLLVL.

This clone was seen more than once but under ten times. The rearrangement joins TRBV29-1 to TRBJ1-3, with TRBD1 matching over 8 bases. Germline trimming cut 7 bases from V and 5 bases from J; bases unmatched to any gene: 4. This CDR3 contains 12 residues. From germline, CDR1 is SQVTM and CDR2 ANQGSEA. The CDR3 DNA is TGCAGCGGCAGGGGGCTAAGAAACACCATATATTTT. Its protein is CSGRGLRNTIYF.

V is TRBV6-5 and J is TRBJ2-5; D remains ambiguous. The length of the CDR3 is 11 residues. The V gene lost 6 bases and the J gene lost 5 bases, with 7 bases spanning the gap. Germline loops: CDR1 MNHEY, CDR2 SVGAGI. The CDR3 is CASSRMETQYF. The CDR3 DNA reads as TGTGCCAGCAGCCGGATGGAGACCCAGTACTTC.

Here the CDR3 DNA reads TGTGCCAGCAGTTCCATTAGCGGAGCGGTCTACGAGCAGTACTTC. This gives the protein CASSSISGAVYEQYF. The gene calls are TRBV7-9 and TRBJ2-7, with D possibly matching TRBD2 (6 bases). Per germline, CDR1 SEHNR and CDR2 FQNEAQ (reference sequence). The CDR3 covers 15 residues. The V gene lost 6 bases and the J gene lost 3 bases, with 18 bases spanning the gap.

The chain combines TRBV2 with TRBJ1-2; 7 nucleotides agree with TRBD1. The CDR3 loop spans 18 amino acids. Germline-derived CDR1 and CDR2 are SNHLY and FYNNEI. V shed 8 bases and J 0 bases; nucleotides not matched to a gene: 18. CDR3 coding DNA: TGTGCCAGCCTACAAATCAGACAGGGACCTAAAGCTAACTATGGCTACACCTTC. Translating gives CASLQIRQGPKANYGYTF.

This chain uses TRBV19 with TRBJ1-1; TRBD1 is a possible D gene (6 bases). This CDR3 comprises 13 residues. Germline CDR1 and CDR2: LNHDA and SQIVND (reference sequence). V was cut by 6 bases and J by 0 bases, with 8 bases left in between. CDR3 in amino acids: CASSTGLNTEAFF. CDR3 nucleotide sequence: TGTGCCAGTAGCACAGGGTTGAACACTGAAGCTTTCTTT.

The chain uses TRBV6-5 and TRBJ2-7; tentatively, D is TRBD1 (5 bases). The CDR3 has 13 amino acids. The germline V gene encodes CDR1 MNHEY and CDR2 SVGAGI. V was pared by 7 bases and J by 0 bases, with 10 bases between. The chain's CDR3 is CASTRVGSYEQYF. In DNA form, the CDR3 reads TGTGCCAGCACCAGGGTCGGCTCCTACGAGCAGTACTTC.

V is TRBV29-1 and J is TRBJ2-3, with D possibly TRBD2 on 5 matching bases. This CDR3 spans 14 amino acids. The V gene lost 4 bases and the J gene lost 5 bases, with 16 bases spanning the gap. Per the germline V gene, CDR1 is SQVTM and CDR2 is ANQGSEA. The chain's CDR3 is CSVGRMVSEDTQYF. CDR3 sequence (DNA): TGCAGCGTTGGGAGGATGGTGTCCGAAGATACGCAGTATTTT.

V usage is TRBV5-6 and J usage is TRBJ1-2, with D hard to call. The CDR3 runs 13 residues. V was trimmed by 4 bases and J by 2 bases, leaving 9 bases between them. The V gene's germline CDR1 is SGHDT and CDR2 YYEEEE. In nucleotides, the CDR3 is TGTGCCAGCAGCCCGCTCGGCAACTATGGCTACACCTTC. Protein product: CASSPLGNYGYTF.

The chain combines TRBV5-1 with TRBJ1-2; D perhaps matches TRBD1 (6 bases). V gave up 4 bases and J gave up 7 bases, with 23 bases separating them. Germline loops: CDR1 SGHRS, CDR2 YFSETQ. The CDR3 is 16 residues long. Here the CDR3 reads CASSDSGIQGKGGYTF. CDR3 DNA sequence: TGCGCCAGCAGCGATTCCGGTATACAGGGAAAGGGTGGCTACACCTTC.

The V gene is TRBV5-6, the J gene TRBJ1-2; D gene unclear. Germline V gene lookup returns CDR1 SGHDT and CDR2 YYEEEE. Trimming shortened V by 4 bases and J by 8 bases, and 12 bases separated the two germline ends. This CDR3 is 12 amino acids long. CDR3 sequence: CASSAPKGGYTF. As DNA, the CDR3 is TGTGCCAGCAGCGCCCCAAAGGGAGGCTACACCTTC.

J is TRBJ1-2 and V is TRBV6-5; TRBD1 aligns across 9 bases. This CDR3 is 15 amino acids long. Germline CDR1 and CDR2: MNHEY and SVGAGI. Trimming took 2 bases from V and 6 from J; bases not matched to a gene: 7. The CDR3 loop reads CASSYGDRAKNGYTF. The CDR3 nucleotides are TGTGCCAGCAGTTACGGGGACAGGGCCAAAAATGGCTACACCTTC.

The rearrangement links TRBV2 to TRBJ2-2; D is possibly TRBD1 (6 bases). The CDR3 length is 17 residues. Trimming stripped 7 bases from V and 0 bases from J, with 18 bases between. CDR1 is SNHLY and CDR2 is FYNNEI in the germline V gene. The CDR3 DNA reads TGTGCCAGCAATCAGGGTCTGGGGGCGTCGAACACCGGGGAGCTGTTTTTT. It codes for CASNQGLGASNTGELFF.